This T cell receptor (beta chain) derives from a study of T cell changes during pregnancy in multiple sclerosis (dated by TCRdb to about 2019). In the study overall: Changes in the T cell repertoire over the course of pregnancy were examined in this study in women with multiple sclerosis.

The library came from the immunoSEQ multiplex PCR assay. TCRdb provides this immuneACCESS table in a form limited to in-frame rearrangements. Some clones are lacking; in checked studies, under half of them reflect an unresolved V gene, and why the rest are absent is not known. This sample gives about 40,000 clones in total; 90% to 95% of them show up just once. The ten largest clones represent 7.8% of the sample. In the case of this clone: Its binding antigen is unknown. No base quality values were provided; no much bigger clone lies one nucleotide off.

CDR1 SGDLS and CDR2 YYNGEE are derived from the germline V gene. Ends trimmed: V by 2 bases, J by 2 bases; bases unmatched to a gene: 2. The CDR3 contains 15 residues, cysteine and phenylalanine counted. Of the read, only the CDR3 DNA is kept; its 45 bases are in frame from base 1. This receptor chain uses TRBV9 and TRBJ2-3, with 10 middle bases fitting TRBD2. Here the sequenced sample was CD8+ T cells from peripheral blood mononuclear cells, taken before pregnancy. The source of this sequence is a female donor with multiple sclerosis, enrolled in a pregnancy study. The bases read TGTGCCAGCAGCGTTAGCGGGAGGTCCACAGATACGCAGTATTTT. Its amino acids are CASSVSGRSTDTQYF. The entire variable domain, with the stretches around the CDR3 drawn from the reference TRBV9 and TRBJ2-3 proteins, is DSGVTQTPKHLITATGQRVTLRCSPRSGDLSVYWYQQSLDQGLQFLIQYYNGEERAKGNILERFSAQQFPDLHSELNLSSLELGDSALYFCASSVSGRSTDTQYFGPGTRLTVL.